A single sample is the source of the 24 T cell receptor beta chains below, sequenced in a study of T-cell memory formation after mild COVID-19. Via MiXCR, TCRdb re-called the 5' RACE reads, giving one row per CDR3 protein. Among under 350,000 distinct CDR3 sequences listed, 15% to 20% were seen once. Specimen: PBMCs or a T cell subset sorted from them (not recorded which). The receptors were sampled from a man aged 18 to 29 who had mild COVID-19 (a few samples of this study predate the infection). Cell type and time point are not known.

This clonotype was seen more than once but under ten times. CDR3 nucleotides: TGTGCCAGCAGTTTAGGGGGGCGAGGGAATTCACCCCTCCACTTT. Translated: CASSLGGRGNSPLHF. The chain joins TRBV28 to TRBJ1-6; D is possibly TRBD1 (6 bases). CDR3 length equals 15 residues. The V end was cut by 2 bases, the J end by 7 bases, with 12 bases between. Looked up from germline, CDR1 is MDHEN and CDR2 is SYDVKM.

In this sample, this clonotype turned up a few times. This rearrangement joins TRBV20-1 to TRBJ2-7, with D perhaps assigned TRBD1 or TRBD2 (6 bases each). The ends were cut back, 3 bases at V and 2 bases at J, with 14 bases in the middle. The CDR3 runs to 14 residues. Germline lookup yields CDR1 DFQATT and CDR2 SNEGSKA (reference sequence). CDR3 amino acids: CSARESGAAYEQYF. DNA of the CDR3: TGCAGTGCTAGGGAATCGGGGGCCGCCTACGAGCAGTACTTC.

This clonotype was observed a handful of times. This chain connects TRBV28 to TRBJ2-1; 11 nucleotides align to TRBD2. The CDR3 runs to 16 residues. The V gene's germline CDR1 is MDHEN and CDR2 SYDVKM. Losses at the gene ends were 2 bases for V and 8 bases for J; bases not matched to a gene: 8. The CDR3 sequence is CASSLGLAGGPDEQFF. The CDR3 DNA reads TGTGCCAGCAGTTTAGGCTTAGCGGGGGGGCCCGATGAGCAGTTCTTC. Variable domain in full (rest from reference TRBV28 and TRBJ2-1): DVKVTQSSRYLVKRTGEKVFLECVQDMDHENMFWYRQDPGLGLRLIYFSYDVKMKEKGDIPEGYSVSREKKERFSLILESASTNQTSMYLCASSLGLAGGPDEQFFGPGTRLTVL.

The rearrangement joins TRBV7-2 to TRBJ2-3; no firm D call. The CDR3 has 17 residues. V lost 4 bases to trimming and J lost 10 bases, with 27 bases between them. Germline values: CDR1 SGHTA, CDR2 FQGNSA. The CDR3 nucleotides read TGTGCCAGCAGCTCCTCCCCGGCGGATCCCTCCACCGCGGCGCAGTATTTT. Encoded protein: CASSSSPADPSTAAQYF.

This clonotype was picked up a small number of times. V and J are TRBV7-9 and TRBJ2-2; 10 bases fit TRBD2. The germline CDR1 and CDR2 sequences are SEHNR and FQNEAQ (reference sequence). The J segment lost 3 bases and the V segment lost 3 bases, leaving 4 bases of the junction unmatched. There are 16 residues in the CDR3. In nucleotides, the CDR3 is TGTGCCAGCAGCTTTGGACTAGCGGATGACACCGGGGAGCTGTTTTTT. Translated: CASSFGLADDTGELFF.

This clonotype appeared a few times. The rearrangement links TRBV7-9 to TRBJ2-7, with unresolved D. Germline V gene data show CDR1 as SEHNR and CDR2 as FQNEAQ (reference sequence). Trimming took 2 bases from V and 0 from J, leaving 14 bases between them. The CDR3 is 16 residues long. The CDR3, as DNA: TGTGCCAGCAGCTTAATCCGACGCCGAAGCTCCTACGAGCAGTACGTC. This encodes CASSLIRRRSSYEQYV.

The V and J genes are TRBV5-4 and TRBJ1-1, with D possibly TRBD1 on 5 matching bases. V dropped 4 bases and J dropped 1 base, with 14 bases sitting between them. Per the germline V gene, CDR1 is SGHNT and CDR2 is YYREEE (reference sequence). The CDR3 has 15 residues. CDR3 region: CASSTMGDGNTEAFF. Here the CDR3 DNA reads TGTGCCAGCAGCACCATGGGGGACGGGAACACTGAAGCTTTCTTT.

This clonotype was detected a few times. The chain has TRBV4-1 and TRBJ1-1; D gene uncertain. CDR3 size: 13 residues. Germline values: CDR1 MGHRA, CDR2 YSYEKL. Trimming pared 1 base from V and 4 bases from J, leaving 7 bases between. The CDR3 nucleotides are TGCGCCAGCAGCCAAGTAGCGCGCACTGAAGCTTTCTTT. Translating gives CASSQVARTEAFF.

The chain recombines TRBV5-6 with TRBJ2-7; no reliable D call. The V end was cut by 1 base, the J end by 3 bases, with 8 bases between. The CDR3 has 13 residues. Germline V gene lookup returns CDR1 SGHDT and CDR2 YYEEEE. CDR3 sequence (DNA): TGTGCCAGCAGCTTGTGGGCATACTACGAGCAGTACTTC. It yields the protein CASSLWAYYEQYF. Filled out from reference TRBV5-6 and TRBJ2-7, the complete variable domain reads DAGVTQSPTHLIKTRGQQVTLRCSPKSGHDTVSWYQQALGQGPQFIFQYYEEEERQRGNFPDRFSGHQFPNYSSELNVNALLLGDSALYLCASSLWAYYEQYFGPGTRLTVT.

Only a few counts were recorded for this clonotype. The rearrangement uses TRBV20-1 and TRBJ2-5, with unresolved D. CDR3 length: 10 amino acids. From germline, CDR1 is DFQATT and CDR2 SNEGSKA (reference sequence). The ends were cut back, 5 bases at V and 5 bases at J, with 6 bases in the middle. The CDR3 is CSAFRETQYF. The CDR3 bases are TGCAGTGCTTTTCGTGAGACCCAGTACTTC.

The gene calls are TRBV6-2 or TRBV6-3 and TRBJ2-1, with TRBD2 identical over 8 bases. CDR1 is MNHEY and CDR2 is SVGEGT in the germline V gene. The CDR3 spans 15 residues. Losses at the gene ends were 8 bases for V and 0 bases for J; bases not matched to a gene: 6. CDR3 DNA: TGTGCCAGCGGATATGGGACTAGCTCCTACAATGAGCAGTTCTTC. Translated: CASGYGTSSYNEQFF.

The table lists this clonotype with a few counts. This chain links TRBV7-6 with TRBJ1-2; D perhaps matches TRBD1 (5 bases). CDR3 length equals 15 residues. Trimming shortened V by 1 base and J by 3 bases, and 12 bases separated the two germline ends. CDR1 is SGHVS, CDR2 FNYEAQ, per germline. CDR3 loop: CASSLGGGRDYGYTF. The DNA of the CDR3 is TGTGCCAGCAGCTTAGGGGGAGGCAGGGACTATGGCTACACCTTC.

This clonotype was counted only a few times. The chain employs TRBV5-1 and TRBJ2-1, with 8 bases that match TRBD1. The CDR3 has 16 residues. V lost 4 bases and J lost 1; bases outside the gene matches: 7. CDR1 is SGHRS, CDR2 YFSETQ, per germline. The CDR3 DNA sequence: TGCGCCAGCAGCCCGAAGACAGGGGTTTCCTACAATGAGCAGTTCTTC. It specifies CASSPKTGVSYNEQFF.

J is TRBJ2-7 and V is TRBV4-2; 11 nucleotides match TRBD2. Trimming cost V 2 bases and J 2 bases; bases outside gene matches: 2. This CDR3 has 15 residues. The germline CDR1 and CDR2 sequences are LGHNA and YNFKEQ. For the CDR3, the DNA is TGTGCCAGCAGCCAACTAGCGGGGGGCACCTACGAGCAGTACTTC. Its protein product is CASSQLAGGTYEQYF.

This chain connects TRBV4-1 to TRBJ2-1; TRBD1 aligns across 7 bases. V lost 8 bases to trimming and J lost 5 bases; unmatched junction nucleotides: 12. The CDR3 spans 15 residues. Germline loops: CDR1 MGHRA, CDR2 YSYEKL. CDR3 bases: TGCGCCAGCGGATCCTTCCGGGACAGTAACAATGAGCAGTTCTTC. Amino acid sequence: CASGSFRDSNNEQFF.

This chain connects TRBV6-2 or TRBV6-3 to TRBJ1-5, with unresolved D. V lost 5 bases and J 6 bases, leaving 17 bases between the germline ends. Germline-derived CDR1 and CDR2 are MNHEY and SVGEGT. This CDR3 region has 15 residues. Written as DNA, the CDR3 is TGTGCCAGCAGTATCAACAGCGGGATCAGTCAGCCCCAGCATTTT. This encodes CASSINSGISQPQHF.

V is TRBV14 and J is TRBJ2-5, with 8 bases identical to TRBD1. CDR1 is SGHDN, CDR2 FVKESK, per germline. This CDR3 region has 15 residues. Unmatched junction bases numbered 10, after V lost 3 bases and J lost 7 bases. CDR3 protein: CASSHGDRGTWTQYF. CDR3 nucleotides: TGTGCCAGCAGCCACGGAGACAGGGGTACTTGGACCCAGTACTTC.

As DNA, the CDR3 is TGTGCCAGCAGTTGGCGCGATCGACGAGAGACCCAGTACTTC. This gives the protein CASSWRDRRETQYF. This chain joins TRBV12-3 or TRBV12-4 and TRBJ2-5, with D unclear. The V end lost 4 bases, the J end lost 4 bases, and 13 bases lay between the germline ends. The CDR3 loop spans 14 amino acids.

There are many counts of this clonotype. The CDR3 nucleotides are TGTGCCAGCAGCTTGAGTGGATCTGGGGCCAACGTCCTGACTTTC. Its translation is CASSLSGSGANVLTF. The chain has TRBV5-4 and TRBJ2-6; D ambiguous. Germline V lookup: CDR1 SGHNT, CDR2 YYREEE (reference sequence). The ends were cut back, 1 base at V and 1 base at J, with 6 bases in the middle. The CDR3 covers 15 residues.

The CDR3 bases are TGCGCCAGCAGCTCATACGGACAGCCGAACACTGAAGCTTTCTTT. It specifies CASSSYGQPNTEAFF. The chain carries TRBV5-1 and TRBJ1-1; tentative D call: TRBD1 (6 bases). Germline CDR1 SGHRS, CDR2 YFSETQ. The CDR3 has 15 residues. V was trimmed by 3 bases and J by 1 base, leaving 13 bases between them.

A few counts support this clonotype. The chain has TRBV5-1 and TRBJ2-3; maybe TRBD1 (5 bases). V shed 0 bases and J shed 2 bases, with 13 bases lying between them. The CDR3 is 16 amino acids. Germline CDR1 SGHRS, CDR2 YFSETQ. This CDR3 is CASSLVSTALTDTQYF. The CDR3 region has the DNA TGCGCCAGCAGCTTGGTTTCGACAGCCCTCACAGATACGCAGTATTTT.

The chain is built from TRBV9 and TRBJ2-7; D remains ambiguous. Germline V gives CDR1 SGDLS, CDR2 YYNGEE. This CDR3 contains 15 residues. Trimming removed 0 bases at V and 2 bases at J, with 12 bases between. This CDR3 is CASSVGVPGPYEQYF. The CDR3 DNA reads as TGTGCCAGCAGCGTAGGGGTCCCAGGCCCCTACGAGCAGTACTTC.

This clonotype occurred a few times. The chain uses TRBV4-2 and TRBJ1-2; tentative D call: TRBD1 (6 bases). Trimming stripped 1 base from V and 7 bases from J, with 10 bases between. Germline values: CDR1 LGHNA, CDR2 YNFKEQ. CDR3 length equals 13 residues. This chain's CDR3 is CASSQAGGFGYTF. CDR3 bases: TGTGCCAGCAGCCAAGCGGGGGGCTTTGGCTACACCTTC.

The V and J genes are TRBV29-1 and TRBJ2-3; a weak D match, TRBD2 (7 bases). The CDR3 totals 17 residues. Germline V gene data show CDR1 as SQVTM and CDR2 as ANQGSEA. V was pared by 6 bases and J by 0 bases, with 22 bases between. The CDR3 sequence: CSVLSPPWGGSTDTQYF. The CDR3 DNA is TGCAGCGTCCTATCACCACCTTGGGGGGGCAGCACAGATACGCAGTATTTT.